This TCR beta chain derives from a study of shared clonotypes between healthy human individuals. Turning to this clone: This same CDR3 is encoded by further DNA sequences in the sample.

V lost 0 bases and J lost 6; bases outside the gene matches: 3. This CDR3 has 14 amino acids. Germline V lookup: CDR1 KGHSH, CDR2 LQKENI. Method: immunoSEQ multiplex PCR; TCRdb's copy keeps in-frame clones and lacks some. The sample lists 950,000 to 1,100,000 clones; approximately 72% were seen once. This chain links TRBV18 with TRBJ1-1; 8 bases fit TRBD1. This TCR came from a young man in good health. Material for sequencing was memory CD4+ T cells sorted from blood. The subset here: CD45RA-negative fraction. In DNA form, the CDR3 reads TGTGCCAGCTCACCACCGTCAGGGGGCCCTGAAGCTTTCTTT. Amino acids: CASSPPSGGPEAFF.